A selection of T cell receptor beta chains follows, all from one sample in a study of T cell changes during pregnancy in multiple sclerosis. The assay was immunoSEQ multiplex PCR, and TCRdb's table has in-frame clones only and misses some. The sample shows 65,000 to 90,000 clones, roughly nine tenths of them seen only once. The sequences come from peripheral blood, collected in the first trimester of pregnancy. The receptors were sampled from a female donor with multiple sclerosis, enrolled in a pregnancy study. CDR3s include the opening cysteine and the closing phenylalanine or tryptophan. Each record gives: clone size, J gene, V gene, D gene, CDR3 DNA, CDR3 protein. A D gene is named only where the DNA matches it firmly. Size is stated for part of the rows, as once, few or many counts, or as a class when the clone is expanded.

>few|TRBJ2-7|TRBV14|TRBD1
TGTGCCAGCAGCAGGGGGCTGAGGTACGAGCAGTACTTC
CASSRGLRYEQYF
>NA|TRBJ1-4|TRBV28|NA
TGTGCCAGCAGACTGACTCGCCAGACCGAAAAACTGTTTTTT
CASRLTRQTEKLFF
>NA|TRBJ1-6|TRBV6-5|TRBD1
TGTGCCAGCAGTTACCGGACAGGCGTAAATTCACCCCTCCACTTT
CASSYRTGVNSPLHF
>NA|TRBJ2-5|TRBV2|TRBD1
TGTGCCAGCAGTGAAGTGGACAGGGGGCACCAAGAGACCCAGTACTTC
CASSEVDRGHQETQYF
>NA|TRBJ1-2|TRBV7-9|NA
TGTGCCAGCAGCTTAGCGTCTGACTTGGACACCTTC
CASSLASDLDTF
>once|TRBJ1-5|TRBV27|TRBD1
TGTGCCAGCAGCCCAGACAGGGGATACAATCAGCCCCAGCATTTT
CASSPDRGYNQPQHF
>NA|TRBJ1-1|TRBV29-1|NA
TGCAGCGTTGAGGCGGGGATGAACACTGAAGCTTTCTTT
CSVEAGMNTEAFF
>NA|TRBJ1-1|TRBV11-3|NA
TGTGCCAGCAGCTTAGATTCAGGGGCAGGGGCTGAAGCTTTCTTT
CASSLDSGAGAEAFF
>NA|TRBJ2-2|TRBV7-7|NA
TGTGCTAGCAGCTTATATCAGGGACACGCCGGGGAGCTGTTTTTT
CASSLYQGHAGELFF
>NA|TRBJ2-5|TRBV5-1|NA
TGCGCCAGCAGCTTGGTGGCAGGGACGGAGGGGACCCAGTACTTC
CASSLVAGTEGTQYF
>NA|TRBJ1-6|TRBV21-1|NA
TGTGCCAGCAGCTCTACCGATTCACCCCTCCACTTT
CASSSTDSPLHF
>NA|TRBJ2-2|TRBV28|NA
TGTGCCAGCAGTTTATCCGGCGGGCTCCCGACCGGGGAGCTGTTTTTT
CASSLSGGLPTGELFF
>NA|TRBJ1-2|TRBV2|NA
TGTGCCAGCAGTGAGGCAAGGACAGCCCTGGTTGTCGGCTACACCTTC
CASSEARTALVVGYTF
>NA|TRBJ1-2|TRBV27|NA
TGTGCCAGCAGTTTAGACAGGAGATATGGCTACACCTTC
CASSLDRRYGYTF
>NA|TRBJ1-6|TRBV2|NA
TGTGCCAGCAGTGAATTCGGGGACATCCTGAGCTCCTATAATTCACCCCTCCACTTT
CASSEFGDILSSYNSPLHF
>NA|TRBJ2-1|TRBV7-9|TRBD1
TGTGCCAGCAGCTTAGCGACAGGGAATGAGCAGTTCTTC
CASSLATGNEQFF
>NA|TRBJ1-2|TRBV6-1|TRBD1
TGTGCCAGCAGTGAAGCAGATAAGGGGGCGAATGGCTACACCTTC
CASSEADKGANGYTF
>NA|TRBJ1-5|TRBV2|TRBD1
TGTGCCAGCAGGGGGGGACAGGGGGCCAATCAGCCCCAGCATTTT
CASRGGQGANQPQHF
>NA|TRBJ1-6|TRBV10-3|NA
TGTGCCATCAGGGCCCGGGGAGACTATAATTCACCCCTCCACTTT
CAIRARGDYNSPLHF
>NA|TRBJ2-5|TRBV5-4|NA
TGTGCCAGCAGGCTAACTACGCAAGAGACCCAGTACTTC
CASRLTTQETQYF
>NA|TRBJ2-1|TRBV9|TRBD2
TGTGCCAGCAGCCCCAGGGGGACTAGCGGGAGGAATGAGCAGTTCTTC
CASSPRGTSGRNEQFF
>NA|TRBJ1-3|TRBV5-1|NA
TGCGCCAGCAGCTTAGCTGGGGCCCCCTCTGGAAACACCATATATTTT
CASSLAGAPSGNTIYF
>NA|TRBJ2-3|TRBV5-1|TRBD2
TGCGCCAGCAGTGTAGCGGGGGATCGCACAGATACGCAGTATTTT
CASSVAGDRTDTQYF
>NA|TRBJ2-3|TRBV5-1|NA
TGCGCCAGCAGCTTAAAGGGGTTCACAGATACGCAGTATTTT
CASSLKGFTDTQYF
>NA|TRBJ1-1|TRBV19|NA
TGTGCCAGTAGTTTTACAGCGAACACTGAAGCTTTCTTT
CASSFTANTEAFF
>NA|TRBJ1-1|TRBV19|NA
TGTGCCAGTAGTACAGACACGATGAGGGTAGCTGAAGCTTTCTTT
CASSTDTMRVAEAFF
>NA|TRBJ2-1|TRBV29-1|TRBD1
TGCAGCCCACCCCCCCACAGGGGTTACAATGAGCAGTTCTTC
CSPPPHRGYNEQFF
>NA|TRBJ2-1|TRBV7-7|TRBD2
TGTGCCAGCAGCCCCCAACTCTCCGGGACTAGCAATGAGCAGTTCTTC
CASSPQLSGTSNEQFF
>once|TRBJ2-6|TRBV28|NA
TGTGCCAGCCTGCGTGGAGACTCTGGGGCCAACGTCCTGACTTTC
CASLRGDSGANVLTF
>NA|TRBJ2-3|TRBV29-1|TRBD2
TGCAGCGCCCGGCCTAGCGGGAACACAGATACGCAGTATTTT
CSARPSGNTDTQYF
>NA|TRBJ2-1|TRBV7-9|TRBD2
TGTGCCAGCAGCTTTCGGGCCCTAGCGGACAATGAGCAGTTCTTC
CASSFRALADNEQFF
>NA|TRBJ2-1|TRBV5-6|TRBD2
TGTGCCAGCAGCTTGGATACTAGCGGGGGCTACAATGAGCAGTTCTTC
CASSLDTSGGYNEQFF
>NA|TRBJ2-2|TRBV9|NA
TGTGCCAGCAGCGTAGTCGGAGGGGACACCGGGGAGCTGTTTTTT
CASSVVGGDTGELFF
>NA|TRBJ1-2|TRBV14|NA
TGTGCCAGCAGCCAAGGATACAGGGACTATGGCTACACCTTC
CASSQGYRDYGYTF
>NA|TRBJ2-7|TRBV7-2|NA
TGTGCCAGCAGCTCGTCTCCCGAGCAGTACTTC
CASSSSPEQYF
>few|TRBJ1-5|TRBV6-6|NA
TGTGCCAGCAGCCCAATCGCCAGATACAATCAGCCCCAGCATTTT
CASSPIARYNQPQHF
>NA|TRBJ2-2|TRBV6-5|NA
TGTGCCAGCAGTCAGGGGAATACGAACACCGGGGAGCTGTTTTTT
CASSQGNTNTGELFF
>NA|TRBJ1-1|TRBV5-5|TRBD1
TGTGCCAGCAGCTTCGGGACAGGGCGGAACACTGAAGCTTTCTTT
CASSFGTGRNTEAFF
>NA|TRBJ2-5|TRBV7-6|TRBD2
TGTGCCAGCAGCTCCGGGACTAGAGAGACCCAGTACTTC
CASSSGTRETQYF
>NA|TRBJ2-3|TRBV9|TRBD2
TGTGCCAGCAGCGTTCGGGGAGCGGGAGCCACAGATACGCAGTATTTT
CASSVRGAGATDTQYF
>NA|TRBJ1-2|TRBV4-1|NA
TGCGCCAGCAGCCAAGAACAGGTATATATGGATGGCTACACCTTC
CASSQEQVYMDGYTF
>NA|TRBJ1-4|TRBV7-2|NA
TGTGCCAGCAGCTCGGGAGGCCCTCCGGCGGGAAAACTGTTTTTT
CASSSGGPPAGKLFF
>NA|TRBJ2-7|TRBV28|NA
TGTGCCAGCAGTTTATGGGACAGAGCCTACGAGCAGTACTTC
CASSLWDRAYEQYF
>NA|TRBJ2-3|TRBV29-1|NA
TGCAGCGTTGAAGACGGTTTTCTGACAGATACGCAGTATTTT
CSVEDGFLTDTQYF
>NA|TRBJ1-2|TRBV5-1|TRBD1
TGCGCCAGCAGCCTTGGGACAGGCTATGGCTACACCTTC
CASSLGTGYGYTF
>NA|TRBJ2-6|TRBV27|TRBD1
TGTGCCAGCAGTTTATTAGGGACAGCCTCCTCTGGGGCCAACGTCCTGACTTTC
CASSLLGTASSGANVLTF
>NA|TRBJ2-5|TRBV6-5|NA
TGTGCCAGCAGTTACGGAAGAGGACAAGAGACCCAGTACTTC
CASSYGRGQETQYF
>NA|TRBJ1-5|TRBV29-1|NA
TGCAGCGTTATTAAAGTAAAGGGAGGGGGGTTAGGCAATCAGCCCCAGCATTTT
CSVIKVKGGGLGNQPQHF
>NA|TRBJ2-7|TRBV5-1|NA
TGCGCCAGCAGCTCCCCCAACCAGGGCCACGAGCAGTACTTC
CASSSPNQGHEQYF
>NA|TRBJ2-5|TRBV7-2|TRBD2
TGTGCCAGCAGCGTAGGACTAGCGGACCGAGAGACCCAGTACTTC
CASSVGLADRETQYF
>NA|TRBJ1-2|TRBV30|NA
TGTGCCTGGGTAAGGAACAGTGAGAGAACTAACTATGGCTACACCTTC
CAWVRNSERTNYGYTF
>NA|TRBJ2-2|TRBV5-1|NA
TGCGCCAGCAGCTTGGTGAGGGGGGAGCTGTTTTTT
CASSLVRGELFF
>NA|TRBJ2-6|TRBV6-1|TRBD2
TGTGCCAGCAGTGCGGGGGGGAGCTCTGGGGCCAACGTCCTGACTTTC
CASSAGGSSGANVLTF
>NA|TRBJ2-5|TRBV5-6|TRBD2
TGTGCCAGCAGCTCCGGACTAGCGCAACTCCAAGAGACCCAGTACTTC
CASSSGLAQLQETQYF